Listed here is a single T cell receptor beta chain. Its antigen remains unidentified. RNA, at about 0.5 to 1 ug, was reverse transcribed with random hexamers. The authors amplified TCR beta CDR3 across 54 Vbeta and 13 Jbeta using immunoSEQ multiplex PCR. TCRdb re-derived calls from the immunoSEQ multiplex PCR reads in MiXCR, one entry per CDR3 protein. The sample lists about 210,000 distinct CDR3 sequences; 95% were seen once. These data are taken from a study of CD8 T cells in Susac syndrome. Study-wide points: Individuals included in the TCR sequencing and HLA analysis were acknowledged by the study to be relatively few in number.

TCR beta was sequenced from blood CD8+ and CD4+ T cells. The authors negatively isolated CD8+ and CD4+ T cells and FACS-enriched TEMRA cells. The clonotype comes from a human donor with multiple sclerosis. Sequencing used CD4+ T cells from PBMCs.

For the CDR3, the DNA is TGTGCCAGCAGCGTAGGCCCGCAGGCCTACGAGCAGTACTTC. This codes for CASSVGPQAYEQYF. The chain combines TRBV9 with TRBJ2-7; no firm D call. CDR1 is SGDLS, CDR2 YYNGEE, per germline. The CDR3 has 14 amino acids. V gave up 0 bases and J gave up 2 bases, with 9 bases separating them.